Included here is one TCR beta chain sequence, with context. These data originate in a study of blood T cell repertoires in COVID-19. In the study overall: The samples span acute and convalescent COVID-19 from the United States, Italy and Spain. T cells, B-cell-depleted T cells, or PBMCs supplied cDNA or gDNA.

CDR3 length: 15 amino acids. Germline V gene sequence: CDR1 LNHDA, CDR2 SQIVND (reference sequence). V lost 2 bases to trimming and J lost 3 bases, with 13 bases between them. In the original processing: From reference gene primer amplification, estimates of nucleated cell counts were derived. Sequencing was performed with immunoSEQ multiplex PCR; in TCRdb, only in-frame clones are kept and a portion is missing. V and J calls and clone size are given by that table; D and trimming were obtained from the DNA. The table records 150,000 to 200,000 clones, about 85% of them present only once. The chain links TRBV19 to TRBJ1-2; D perhaps matches TRBD1 (6 bases). The TCR was taken from a man aged 18 to 29 with acute or convalescent COVID-19. The sequencing sample was made of peripheral blood. The CDR3 DNA is TGTGCCAGTAGTATAACAGGGAGAGCGGACTATGGCTACACCTTC. As protein: CASSITGRADYGYTF.